Following are 12 T cell receptor beta chains from one sample sequenced in a study of PD-1 blockade in mismatch repair-deficient tumors. TCRdb's copy holds only in-frame clones and misses some; the assay was immunoSEQ multiplex PCR. Among around 10,000 clones listed, about 85% were seen once. Source: PBMCs, taken just under 47 weeks after starting pembrolizumab. These receptors all come from an adult with mismatch repair-deficient cancer.

The chain uses TRBV6-5 and TRBJ2-7; 7 bases are shared with TRBD1. This CDR3 spans 16 amino acids. Germline V lookup: CDR1 MNHEY, CDR2 SVGAGI. V dropped 2 bases and J dropped 1; count of bases not matched to a gene: 8. The DNA of the CDR3 is TGTGCCAGCAGTTACCAGTGGGGGACAGAATCCTACGAGCAGTACTTC. It yields the protein CASSYQWGTESYEQYF.

The gene calls are TRBV19 and TRBJ1-2; D might be TRBD1 (6 bases). V dropped 7 bases and J dropped 8 bases, with 17 bases sitting between them. CDR1 is LNHDA, CDR2 SQIVND, per germline (reference sequence). The CDR3 is 13 residues long. The CDR3 bases are TGTGCCAGTAACAACAGGGAGGGTGGCGGCTACACCTTC. The encoded protein is CASNNREGGGYTF.

This clone was detected once. This chain uses TRBV29-1 with TRBJ1-4; 8 bases match TRBD1. CDR1 SQVTM and CDR2 ANQGSEA come from the germline V gene. This CDR3 spans 14 amino acids. V was clipped by 6 bases and J by 3 bases; unmatched bases: 6. The CDR3: CSVDKQGANEKLFF. In DNA, the CDR3 is TGCAGCGTGGACAAACAGGGGGCTAATGAAAAACTGTTTTTT.

V gene TRBV6-1 combines with J gene TRBJ1-2; D remains ambiguous. This CDR3 has 14 residues. Germline CDR1 is MNHNS and CDR2 is SASEGT. Trimming pared 7 bases from V and 2 bases from J, leaving 14 bases between. CDR3 amino acids: CASTDGNYNYGYTF. DNA for the CDR3: TGTGCCAGCACAGACGGTAACTACAACTATGGCTACACCTTC.

J is TRBJ2-1 and V is TRBV5-8; 13 bases agree with TRBD2. The CDR3 totals 15 residues. The V and J ends lost 4 bases and 8 bases, in that order; junction bases with no gene match: 6. Per the germline V gene, CDR1 is SGHTS and CDR2 is YDEGEE. CDR3 residues: CASSPGTSGNDEQFF. As DNA, the CDR3 is TGTGCCAGCAGCCCCGGGACTAGCGGGAACGATGAGCAGTTCTTC.

The rearrangement uses TRBV5-1 and TRBJ2-5; D is ambiguous. In germline, CDR1 is SGHRS, CDR2 YFSETQ. Deletions cut 4 bases from V and 2 bases from J, with 3 bases between. The CDR3 is made up of 11 amino acids. Here the CDR3 DNA reads TGCGCCAGCAGCGTACAAGAGACCCAGTACTTC. Its protein product is CASSVQETQYF.

The rearrangement joins TRBV7-8 to TRBJ2-1; D perhaps matches TRBD1 (5 bases). The CDR3 consists of 13 residues. V lost 4 bases and J 9 bases, leaving 13 bases between the germline ends. Germline V CDR1 and CDR2: SGHVS, FQNEAQ. The CDR3 DNA reads as TGTGCCAGCAGCTCGACTGGAAGGGGTGAGCAGTTCTTC. This codes for CASSSTGRGEQFF.

This chain joins TRBV9 and TRBJ1-5; 7 bases fit TRBD1. Germline loops: CDR1 SGDLS, CDR2 YYNGEE. J was trimmed by 7 bases and V by 3 bases; bases with no gene match: 13. The CDR3 has 16 residues. The CDR3 is CASSAGGGQDGQPQHF. The CDR3 region has the DNA TGTGCCAGCAGCGCCGGAGGAGGACAGGATGGACAGCCCCAGCATTTT. The variable domain in full, with the rest retrieved from reference TRBV9 and TRBJ1-5, is DSGVTQTPKHLITATGQRVTLRCSPRSGDLSVYWYQQSLDQGLQFLIQYYNGEERAKGNILERFSAQQFPDLHSELNLSSLELGDSALYFCASSAGGGQDGQPQHFGDGTRLSIL.

The gene calls are TRBV9 and TRBJ2-3, with D perhaps TRBD2 (6 bases). With 4 bases removed from V and 1 base from J, the gap between germline ends came to 16 bases. The CDR3 consists of 16 residues. Germline-derived CDR1 and CDR2 are SGDLS and YYNGEE. As DNA, the CDR3 is TGTGCCAGCAGCATCCGGGGGAGATGGGGCACAGATACGCAGTATTTT. It yields the protein CASSIRGRWGTDTQYF. The complete variable domain, with remaining parts taken from reference TRBV9 and TRBJ2-3, reads DSGVTQTPKHLITATGQRVTLRCSPRSGDLSVYWYQQSLDQGLQFLIQYYNGEERAKGNILERFSAQQFPDLHSELNLSSLELGDSALYFCASSIRGRWGTDTQYFGPGTRLTVL.

The chain recombines TRBV30 with TRBJ2-1; D perhaps matches TRBD2 (5 bases). V was trimmed by 1 base and J by 5 bases, leaving 15 bases between them. Germline V gene lookup returns CDR1 GTSNPN and CDR2 SVGIG (reference sequence). The CDR3 contains 15 residues. In nucleotides, the CDR3 is TGTGCCTGGAGTGGCGGGCCAGAACGGAACAATGAGCAGTTCTTC. It specifies CAWSGGPERNNEQFF.

The chain combines TRBV7-9 with TRBJ2-1; tentative D call: TRBD2 (6 bases). CDR3 length: 14 amino acids. V was clipped by 1 base and J by 8 bases, with 12 bases between them. The germline V gene has CDR1 SEHNR and CDR2 FQNEAQ (reference sequence). The CDR3 bases are TGTGCCAGCAGCTTAGGAGCGGGTTTCGATGAGCAGTTCTTC. This translates into CASSLGAGFDEQFF. Based on the CDR3 plus reference TRBV7-9 and TRBJ2-1, the full variable domain is DTGVSQNPRHKITKRGQNVTFRCDPISEHNRLYWYRQTLGQGPEFLTYFQNEAQLEKSRLLSDRFSAERPKGSFSTLEIQRTEQGDSAMYLCASSLGAGFDEQFFGPGTRLTVL.

The chain joins TRBV10-3 to TRBJ2-1; 13 nucleotides agree with TRBD2. Looked up from germline, CDR1 is ENHRY and CDR2 is SYGVKD. The junction had 9 bases not matched to a gene; V was cut back by 5 bases and J by 5 bases. The CDR3 sequence is 17 residues long. CDR3 amino acids: CAISTSGRAALDNEQFF. The CDR3 DNA reads TGTGCCATCAGTACTAGCGGGAGGGCCGCGCTAGACAATGAGCAGTTCTTC.